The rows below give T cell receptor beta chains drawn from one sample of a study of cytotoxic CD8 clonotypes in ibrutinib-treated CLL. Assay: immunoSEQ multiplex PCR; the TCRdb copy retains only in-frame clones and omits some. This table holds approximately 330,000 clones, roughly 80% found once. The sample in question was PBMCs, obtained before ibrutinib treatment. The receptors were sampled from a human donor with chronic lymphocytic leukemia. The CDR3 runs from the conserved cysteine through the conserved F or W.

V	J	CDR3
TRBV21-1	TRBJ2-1	CGLRSSYNEQFF
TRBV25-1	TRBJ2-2	CASTKNGLAGTGELFF
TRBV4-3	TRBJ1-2	CASSQAGKTAGYTF
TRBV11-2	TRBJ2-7	CASSSGPLAGAYEQYF
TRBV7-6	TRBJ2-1	CASSLDPERELEQFF
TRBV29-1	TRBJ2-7	CSATAGGFWEQYF
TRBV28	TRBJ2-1	CASSLLAGGSDEQFF
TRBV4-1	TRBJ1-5	CASSQGGTASRPQHF
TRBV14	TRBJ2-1	CASSQHSGEQFF
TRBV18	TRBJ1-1	CASSPRPWATEAFF
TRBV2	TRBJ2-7	CASRAGTWSGDEQYF
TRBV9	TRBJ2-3	CASSVGGPSTDTQYF
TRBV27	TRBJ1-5	CASSLSGGRQGTQPQHF
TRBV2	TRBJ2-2	CASVVQVGELFF
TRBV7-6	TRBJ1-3	CASSLSVSGNTIYF
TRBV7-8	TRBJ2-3	CASSAGTSGGDTQYF
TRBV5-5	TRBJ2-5	CASSLRGSAGGEETQYF
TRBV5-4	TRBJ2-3	CASSLGTSGRDTDTQYF
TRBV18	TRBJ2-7	CASSPDRATYEQYF
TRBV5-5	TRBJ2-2	CASSLGLAGATGELFF
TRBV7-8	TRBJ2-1	CASSLGVSSYNEQFF
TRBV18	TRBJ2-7	CASSPAVREGPYEQYF
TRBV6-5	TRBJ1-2	CASSSGQGPAYGYTF
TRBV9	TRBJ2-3	CASSVLAGGADTQYF
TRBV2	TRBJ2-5	CATMTPQLAAQETQYF
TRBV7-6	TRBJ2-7	CASSPAPAGTSGYEQYF
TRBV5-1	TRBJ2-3	CASSLTSGVRFSTDTQYF
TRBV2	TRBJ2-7	CASSDRAASYEQYF
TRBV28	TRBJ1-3	CASGRNIIYF
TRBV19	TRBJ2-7	CASTPGGGKNEQYF
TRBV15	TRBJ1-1	CATSREELGLPEAFF
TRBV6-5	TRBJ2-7	CASSYSDRSYEQYF
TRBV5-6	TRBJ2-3	CASSLLLVLGSTDTQYF
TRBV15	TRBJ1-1	CATSRVQGQNTEAFF
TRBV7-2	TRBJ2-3	CASSFVVRSLTTDTQYF
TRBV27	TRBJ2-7	CASSPWSSSYEQYF
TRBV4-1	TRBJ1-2	CASSQYHRGANYGYTF
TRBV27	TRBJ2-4	CASSQLGQGASKNIQYF
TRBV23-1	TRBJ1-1	CASSQRDTRFGSTEAFF
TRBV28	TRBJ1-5	CASRPGQSDQPQHF
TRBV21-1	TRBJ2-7	CASSTESRETFYEQYF